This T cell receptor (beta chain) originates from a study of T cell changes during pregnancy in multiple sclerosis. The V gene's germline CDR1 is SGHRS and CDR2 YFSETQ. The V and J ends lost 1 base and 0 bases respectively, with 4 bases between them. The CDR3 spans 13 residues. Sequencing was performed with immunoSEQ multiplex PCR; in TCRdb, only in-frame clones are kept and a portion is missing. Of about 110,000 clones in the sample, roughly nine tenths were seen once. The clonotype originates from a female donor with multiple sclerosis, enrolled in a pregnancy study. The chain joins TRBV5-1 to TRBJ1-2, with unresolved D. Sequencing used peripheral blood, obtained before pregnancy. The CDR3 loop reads CASSLSANYGYTF. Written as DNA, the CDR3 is TGCGCCAGCAGCTTGTCAGCTAACTATGGCTACACCTTC.